Listed below are T cell receptor beta chains from one sample, sequenced in a study of blood T cells in healthy people across ages. TCRdb passed the 5' RACE reads through MiXCR, listing each CDR3 protein once. The repertoire consists of hundreds of thousands of distinct CDR3 sequences, with approximately 40% occurring once and the leading ten covering approximately 31%. Sequenced material: blood. These TCRs come from a man aged 80 or over in good health. The CDR3 runs from the conserved cysteine through the conserved F or W. The size field is filled for only some rows; it gives once, few, many or a size class.

V: TRBV20-1
size: .
J: TRBJ2-7
CDR3: CSARDGQNLEQYF

V: TRBV3-1
size: .
J: TRBJ2-1
CDR3: CASSQAANEQFF

V: TRBV5-1
size: .
J: TRBJ2-3
CDR3: CASSHRGRREDTQYF

V: TRBV25-1
size: .
J: TRBJ2-5
CDR3: CASSENSGRAQETQYF

V: TRBV20-1
size: few
J: TRBJ2-7
CDR3: CSARVNAGASYEQYF

V: TRBV12-3/TRBV12-4
size: many
J: TRBJ2-5
CDR3: CASSPPRGTLQETQYF

V: TRBV29-1
size: many
J: TRBJ2-1
CDR3: CSVVGVAGGRNEQFF

V: TRBV20-1
size: once
J: TRBJ2-7
CDR3: CSTRLAFNEQYF

V: TRBV20-1
size: .
J: TRBJ2-5
CDR3: CSEQGQGLEQYF

V: TRBV13
size: .
J: TRBJ2-3
CDR3: CASSPWGSLAVKNTQYF

V: TRBV2
size: once
J: TRBJ2-5
CDR3: CASSEALPRETQYF

V: TRBV25-1
size: few
J: TRBJ2-5
CDR3: CASSPHGQGKETQYF

V: TRBV15
size: once
J: TRBJ2-3
CDR3: CATRSGQGTDTQYF

V: TRBV20-1
size: few
J: .
CDR3: CSARNPGQGAHEQYF

V: TRBV12-3/TRBV12-4
size: many
J: TRBJ1-2
CDR3: CASSPQNVGGYTF

V: TRBV6-4
size: .
J: TRBJ1-1
CDR3: CASSVEMNTEAFF

V: TRBV28
size: .
J: .
CDR3: CASRVTGGPYEQYF

V: TRBV6-2/TRBV6-3
size: .
J: TRBJ2-1
CDR3: CASRGLASSYNEQFF

V: TRBV12-3/TRBV12-4
size: .
J: TRBJ2-5
CDR3: CASSSHQTGQETQYF

V: TRBV20-1
size: once
J: TRBJ2-4
CDR3: CSARGAWGKNIQYF

V: TRBV6-1
size: .
J: TRBJ2-1
CDR3: CASSVPGTGYNEQFF

V: TRBV6-6
size: .
J: TRBJ2-5
CDR3: CASSYSALTGETQYF

V: TRBV6-5
size: .
J: TRBJ1-5
CDR3: CASSSGSVNQPQHF

V: TRBV7-6
size: many
J: TRBJ2-3
CDR3: CASSYQRGARTDTQYF

V: TRBV19
size: .
J: TRBJ2-6
CDR3: CASSMSSTDSGANVLTF

V: TRBV7-2
size: .
J: TRBJ2-7
CDR3: CASSSLAGSTYEQYF

V: TRBV15
size: .
J: TRBJ2-5
CDR3: CATSRVKGPQETQYF

V: TRBV7-2
size: .
J: TRBJ2-7
CDR3: CASSSYMGLAGGHDEQYF